This T cell receptor beta chain appears in the sequencing data of a study of metastatic and nonmetastatic thyroid tumors. The CDR3 runs 18 residues. The V end lost 2 bases, the J end lost 4 bases, and 22 bases lay between the germline ends. CDR1 SGDLS and CDR2 YYNGEE come from the germline V gene. TCRdb re-called the PCR reads through MiXCR. Seen here are some 14,000 clones, around a quarter observed once, and the top ten hold around 8%. Before thyroid surgery, none of the patients had received any treatment. The chain joins TRBV9 to TRBJ1-3; D is perhaps TRBD1 (6 bases). The sequenced sample was blood. This TCR derives from a female donor with papillary thyroid cancer or a benign thyroid nodule (not recorded which). Some clones in this sample may be carry-over from other donors' samples. The CDR3 loop is CASSVNTNRESVGNTIYF. In DNA, the CDR3 is TGTGCCAGCAGCGTCAACACTAACAGGGAGTCGGTGGGAAACACCATATATTTT.